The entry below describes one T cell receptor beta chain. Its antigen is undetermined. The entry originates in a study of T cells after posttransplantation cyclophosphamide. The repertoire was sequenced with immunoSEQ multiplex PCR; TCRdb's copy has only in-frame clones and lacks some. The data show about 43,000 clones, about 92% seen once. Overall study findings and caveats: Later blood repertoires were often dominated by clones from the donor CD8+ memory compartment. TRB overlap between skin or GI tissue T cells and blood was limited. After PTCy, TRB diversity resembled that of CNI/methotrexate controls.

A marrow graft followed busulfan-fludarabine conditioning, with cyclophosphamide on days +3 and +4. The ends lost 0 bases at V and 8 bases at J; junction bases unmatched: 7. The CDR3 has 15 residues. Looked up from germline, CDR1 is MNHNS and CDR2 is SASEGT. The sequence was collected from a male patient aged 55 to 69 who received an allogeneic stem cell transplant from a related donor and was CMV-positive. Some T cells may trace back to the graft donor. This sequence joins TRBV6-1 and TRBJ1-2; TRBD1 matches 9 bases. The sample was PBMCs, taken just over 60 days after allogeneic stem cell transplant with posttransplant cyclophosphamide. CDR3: CASSEARDRVWGYTF. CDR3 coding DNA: TGTGCCAGCAGTGAAGCTAGGGACAGGGTGTGGGGCTACACCTTC.